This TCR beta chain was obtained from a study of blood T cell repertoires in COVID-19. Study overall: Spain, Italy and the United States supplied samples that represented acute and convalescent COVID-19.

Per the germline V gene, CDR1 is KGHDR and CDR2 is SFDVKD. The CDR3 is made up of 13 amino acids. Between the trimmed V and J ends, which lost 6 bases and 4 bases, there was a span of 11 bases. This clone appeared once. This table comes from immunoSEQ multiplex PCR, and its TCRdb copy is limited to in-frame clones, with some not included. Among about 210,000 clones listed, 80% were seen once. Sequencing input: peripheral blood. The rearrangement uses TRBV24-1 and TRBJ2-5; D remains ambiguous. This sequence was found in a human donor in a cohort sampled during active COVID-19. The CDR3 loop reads CATSPGFGETQYF. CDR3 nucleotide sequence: TGTGCCACCAGTCCCGGGTTTGGAGAGACCCAGTACTTC.